The 18 T cell receptor beta chains in this list originate from one sample, sequenced in a study of spatial heterogeneity in lung cancer. Time point meaning: sample taken at primary tumor resection. In each case, whole RNA from tumor, nontumor lung or frozen PBMC was sequenced unsorted. TCRdb reanalysed the 5' RACE reads using MiXCR and keeps one entry per CDR3 protein. The sample gives over 45,000 distinct CDR3 sequences, approximately 5% of which show up once; approximately 12% is in the top ten. The sequencing used PBMCs, collected at surgery. All receptors come from a male donor with early-stage non-small cell lung cancer.

The chain joins TRBV5-6 to TRBJ1-5, with unresolved D. The CDR3 has 14 residues. Germline lookup yields CDR1 SGHDT and CDR2 YYEEEE. Trimming shortened V by 2 bases and J by 8 bases, and 14 bases separated the two germline ends. The CDR3 DNA is TGTGCCAGCAGCTTCGGGCAGCTCGCAGAGCCCCAGCATTTT. Its translation: CASSFGQLAEPQHF.

This clonotype was recorded a few times. The V gene is TRBV11-2, the J gene TRBJ2-2; D gene ambiguous. From germline, CDR1 is SGHAT and CDR2 FQNNGV. Trimming pared 2 bases from V and 0 bases from J, leaving 10 bases between. The CDR3 is 16 residues long. CDR3 DNA: TGTGCCAGCAGCTTAAATTTAGGTTCGAACACCGGGGAGCTGTTTTTT. Protein: CASSLNLGSNTGELFF.

Many counts were recorded for this clonotype. The gene calls are TRBV29-1 and TRBJ2-5; the D gene is possibly TRBD1 (6 bases). Germline values: CDR1 SQVTM, CDR2 ANQGSEA. The CDR3 sequence is 14 residues long. The germline V and J ends were trimmed by 5 bases and 4 bases, with 17 bases remaining between them. CDR3 nucleotides: TGCAGCGTTAAACTAACAGGGTCACGAGAGACCCAGTACTTC. Translated, it gives CSVKLTGSRETQYF.

Many counts were recorded for this clonotype. The chain carries TRBV28 and TRBJ2-1; D call uncertain. V was clipped by 1 base and J by 0 bases, with 10 bases between them. The CDR3 runs 16 residues. CDR1 MDHEN and CDR2 SYDVKM come from the germline V gene. CDR3 sequence reads: CASSLSEFSSYNEQFF. As DNA, the CDR3 is TGTGCCAGCAGTTTATCGGAGTTCAGCTCCTACAATGAGCAGTTCTTC.

The chain links TRBV5-1 to TRBJ2-5, with 14 bases identical to TRBD2. Germline CDR1 and CDR2: SGHRS and YFSETQ. This CDR3 is 16 amino acids long. The trim removed 4 bases at V and 4 bases at J, leaving 6 bases unmatched. The CDR3 reads CASSVGTSGRGETQYF. Here the CDR3 DNA reads TGCGCCAGCAGCGTGGGGACTAGCGGGAGAGGAGAGACCCAGTACTTC.

This clonotype was detected many times. The chain employs TRBV15 and TRBJ2-1; D uncertain. This CDR3 contains 17 residues. Germline CDR1 is LNHNV and CDR2 is YYDKDF (reference sequence). Trimming shortened V by 0 bases and J by 3 bases, and 15 bases separated the two germline ends. DNA of the CDR3: TGTGCCACCAGCAGAGATGCTGCTGGGATAAGCTACAATGAGCAGTTCTTC. Amino acids: CATSRDAAGISYNEQFF.

The table lists this clonotype with many counts. The chain joins TRBV2 to TRBJ2-3; D gene unclear. CDR3 length: 16 amino acids. The V and J ends lost 2 bases and 3 bases respectively, with 15 bases between them. Germline CDR1 SNHLY, CDR2 FYNNEI. The chain's CDR3 is CASSESFRSRTDTQYF. The CDR3 nucleotides are TGTGCCAGCAGTGAAAGTTTCCGTTCGAGGACAGATACGCAGTATTTT.

This clonotype was recorded at least ten times. The chain employs TRBV6-5 and TRBJ2-1, with 13 bases identical to TRBD2. In germline, CDR1 is MNHEY, CDR2 SVGAGI. The CDR3 runs to 15 residues. Unmatched junction bases numbered 8, after V lost 5 bases and J lost 10 bases. In DNA form, the CDR3 reads TGTGCCAGCAGTGCCGGGACTAGCGGGACCTGGGAGCAGTTCTTC. Its protein is CASSAGTSGTWEQFF.

This CDR3 reads CASSLGARQPQHF. CDR3 coding DNA: TGTGCCAGCAGTTTGGGGGCCAGGCAGCCCCAGCATTTT. The chain employs TRBV27 and TRBJ1-5, with D perhaps matching TRBD1 (6 bases). This CDR3 comprises 13 residues. The germline V gene has CDR1 MNHEY and CDR2 SMNVEV (reference sequence). V lost 3 bases, J lost 7 bases, and 10 bases lay in between.

There are many counts of this clonotype. This chain uses TRBV9 with TRBJ1-2, with D possibly being TRBD1 (6 bases). Germline assignment: CDR1 SGDLS and CDR2 YYNGEE. Trimming pared 0 bases from V and 4 bases from J, leaving 10 bases between. This CDR3 has 14 amino acids. The DNA for the CDR3 is TGTGCCAGCAGCGTAGAGGACAGTGCCTATGGCTACACCTTC. Protein: CASSVEDSAYGYTF.

Ten or more counts support this clonotype. The chain links TRBV7-2 to TRBJ2-7; 9 nucleotides line up with TRBD2. Looked up from germline, CDR1 is SGHTA and CDR2 is FQGNSA. Unmatched junction bases numbered 11, after V lost 5 bases and J lost 6 bases. This CDR3 is built from 15 residues. The CDR3 nucleotides are TGTGCCAGCAGCCAGCTAGGAGCGGGAGGTGGCGAGCAGTACTTC. It codes for CASSQLGAGGGEQYF.

Ten or more counts support this clonotype. The chain has TRBV2 and TRBJ2-6, with TRBD2 identical over 7 bases. Germline V gives CDR1 SNHLY, CDR2 FYNNEI. The CDR3 is 17 residues long. With 7 bases clipped from V and 0 bases from J, the junction kept 9 bases outside the gene matches. The CDR3 region has the DNA TGTGCCAGCACTAGCGGAATTCCTTTCTCTGGGGCCAACGTCCTGACTTTC. Encoded protein: CASTSGIPFSGANVLTF.

This clonotype was seen ten or more times. V and J are TRBV18 and TRBJ1-5; perhaps TRBD1 as D (5 bases). Trimming removed 3 bases from V and 6 bases from J, with 15 bases in between. The CDR3 is 15 residues long. Looked up from germline, CDR1 is KGHSH and CDR2 is LQKENI. The CDR3 sequence: CASSPGQGGPQPQHF. Here the CDR3 DNA reads TGTGCCAGCTCACCGGGGCAGGGAGGACCTCAGCCCCAGCATTTT.

In this sample, this clonotype turned up many times. V is TRBV20-1 and J is TRBJ2-1, with a tentative D call TRBD1 (5 bases). The CDR3 has 14 amino acids. V was cut by 0 bases and J by 4 bases, with 10 bases left in between. The germline V gene encodes CDR1 DFQATT and CDR2 SNEGSKA (reference sequence). In nucleotides, the CDR3 is TGCAGTGCTAGAGACAGGGTTTCGTACAATGAGCAGTTCTTC. This codes for CSARDRVSYNEQFF.

This clonotype appeared many times. Written as DNA, the CDR3 is TGTGCCAGCAGCGTGAGCCAGGGACTAGCGTTCCAAGAGACCCAGTACTTC. As protein: CASSVSQGLAFQETQYF. This rearrangement joins TRBV5-6 to TRBJ2-5, with TRBD2 matching 10 bases. V was clipped by 4 bases and J by 1 base; unmatched bases: 10. Germline CDR1 reads SGHDT; CDR2 reads YYEEEE. This CDR3 spans 17 amino acids.

This clonotype was detected ten times or more. The chain couples TRBV2 to TRBJ2-7; no clear D. The V gene lost 4 bases and the J gene lost 4 bases, with 5 bases spanning the gap. Germline CDR1 is SNHLY and CDR2 is FYNNEI. CDR3 length: 11 residues. DNA for the CDR3: TGTGCCAGCAGTGGTCAATACGAGCAGTACTTC. Protein sequence: CASSGQYEQYF.

This clonotype showed up many times. This chain links TRBV6-2 or TRBV6-3 with TRBJ1-5; tentative D call: TRBD1 (5 bases). Germline V gene sequence: CDR1 MNHEY, CDR2 SVGEGT. The germline V and J ends were trimmed by 4 bases and 6 bases, with 7 bases remaining between them. This CDR3 contains 12 residues. The CDR3 sequence: CASSSGGQPQHF. The CDR3 nucleotides read TGTGCCAGCAGTTCGGGGGGTCAGCCCCAGCATTTT.

This clonotype has a count of ten or more. The genes are TRBV6-6 and TRBJ2-5; D is tentatively TRBD1 or TRBD2 (6 bases each). This CDR3 is built from 14 residues. Germline V gene data show CDR1 as MNHNY and CDR2 as SVGAGI (reference sequence). Trimming cost V 7 bases and J 1 base, with 13 bases left between them. As DNA, the CDR3 is TGTGCCAGCACCCAGTGGGGGGCCCAAGAGACCCAGTACTTC. It is translated as CASTQWGAQETQYF.